The T cell receptor beta chain under discussion was sequenced for a study of blood T cell repertoires in COVID-19. This CDR3 is 15 amino acids long. From germline, CDR1 is KGHSH and CDR2 LQKENI. Trimming took 4 bases from V and 1 from J, leaving 10 bases between them. Study processing details: The authors estimated nucleated cell counts from reference gene primer amplification. TCRdb's copy holds only in-frame clones and misses some; the assay was immunoSEQ multiplex PCR. That table is the source of V, J and clone size, and D and trimming were worked out from the DNA. The table lists around 100,000 clones, more than 85% of them singletons.

The chain joins TRBV18 to TRBJ1-4, with D perhaps TRBD1 (6 bases). This sequence was found in a man younger than 30 with acute or convalescent COVID-19. Sequencing input: peripheral blood. As DNA, the CDR3 is TGTGCCAGCTCACTGAACAGGGAAACTAATGAAAAACTGTTTTTT. Protein: CASSLNRETNEKLFF.